Listed below are T cell receptor beta chains from one sample, sequenced in a study of T cell repertoires in cytomegalovirus infection. TCRdb recomputed calls from the reads with MiXCR, one row per CDR3 protein. The sample includes 60,000 to 85,000 distinct CDR3 sequences, 22% seen only once; the top ten take approximately 79%. No cognate antigen is known for these TCRs. Sequenced material: PBMCs, sequenced either directly or after in vitro stimulation (not recorded which). The receptors derive from a human donor in good health (CMV status not recorded). Some clones in this sample may be carry-over from other donors' samples. CDR3s include the opening cysteine and the closing phenylalanine or tryptophan. The D gene is left open where the match is weak. Clone size is shown for a subset of rows, as once, few, many or a class of expanded clone.

TRBV20-1	few	TRBD2	TRBJ2-1	CSVQSASGVNEQFF	TGCAGTGTTCAGTCGGCTAGCGGGGTAAATGAGCAGTTCTTC
TRBV23-1	NA	NA	TRBJ2-1	CASTRRGPSYNEQFF	TGCGCCAGCACGCGGCGGGGCCCCTCCTACAATGAGCAGTTCTTC
TRBV4-1	few	NA	TRBJ2-3	CASSQESPAGRDTQYF	TGCGCCAGCAGCCAAGAATCACCAGCCGGTAGAGATACGCAGTATTTT
TRBV5-5	NA	NA	TRBJ2-7	CASSLDRFFYEQYF	TGTGCCAGCAGCTTGGACAGGTTTTTCTACGAGCAGTACTTC
TRBV6-2/TRBV6-3	few	TRBD1	TRBJ2-2	CASSPGQEISPGELFF	TGTGCCAGCAGCCCCGGACAGGAAATTTCACCCGGGGAGCTGTTTTTT
TRBV4-1	once	NA	TRBJ1-1	CASSHQFRGPNTEAFF	TGCGCCAGCAGCCATCAGTTCCGGGGCCCGAACACTGAAGCTTTCTTT
TRBV28	few	TRBD1	TRBJ2-2	CASSWGQGRTTGELFF	TGTGCCAGCAGTTGGGGACAGGGGAGGACGACCGGGGAGCTGTTTTTT
TRBV18	NA	TRBD1	TRBJ1-5	CASSPGQGIRQPQHF	TGTGCCAGCTCCCCGGGACAGGGGATACGGCAGCCCCAGCATTTT
TRBV7-2	many	TRBD1	TRBJ2-1	CASSLETARGSHEQFF	TGTGCCAGCAGCTTAGAAACGGCCAGGGGGTCCCATGAGCAGTTCTTC
TRBV7-2	many	NA	TRBJ2-7	CASSFRRHEQYF	TGTGCCAGCAGCTTTCGGCGCCACGAGCAGTACTTC
TRBV20-1	once	TRBD1	TRBJ2-6	CSARVQGATGANVLTF	TGCAGTGCTCGCGTACAGGGGGCGACTGGGGCCAACGTCCTGACTTTC
TRBV5-5	few	NA	TRBJ2-7	CASRAARARYEQYF	TGTGCCAGCAGGGCGGCGAGGGCGCGATACGAGCAGTACTTC
TRBV4-1	NA	NA	TRBJ2-5	CASSQDPGAETQYF	TGCGCCAGCAGCCAAGATCCAGGGGCGGAGACCCAGTACTTC
TRBV4-2	NA	NA	TRBJ2-3	CASSQEATVSTDTQYF	TGTGCCAGCAGCCAAGAGGCGACAGTGAGCACAGATACGCAGTATTTT
TRBV28	NA	TRBD2	TRBJ2-7	CATSGSGRFFSYEQYF	TGTGCCACCTCGGGTAGCGGGAGGTTCTTCTCCTACGAGCAGTACTTC
TRBV2	NA	NA	TRBJ1-5	CASSEMNTNQPQHF	TGTGCCAGCAGTGAAATGAACACTAATCAGCCCCAGCATTTT
TRBV12-3/TRBV12-4	NA	NA	TRBJ2-7	CASSFSGGEQYF	TGTGCCAGCAGTTTTTCTGGTGGCGAGCAGTACTTC
TRBV4-3	NA	NA	TRBJ2-7	CASSRGITYEQYF	TGCGCCAGCAGCCGAGGGATTACATACGAGCAGTACTTC
TRBV11-2	NA	NA	TRBJ1-1	CASSLLESGGYNTEAFF	TGTGCCAGCAGCTTACTAGAGTCTGGGGGCTACAACACTGAAGCTTTCTTT
TRBV19	NA	NA	TRBJ2-1	CASSILAFPSYNEQFF	TGTGCCAGTAGTATACTAGCGTTTCCCTCCTACAATGAGCAGTTCTTC
TRBV5-4	NA	NA	TRBJ1-2	CASSLFNYGYTF	TGTGCCAGCAGCCTTTTTAACTATGGCTACACCTTC
TRBV7-2	many	TRBD2	TRBJ2-3	CASSLFLSGRAGDTQYF	TGTGCCAGCAGCCTATTCCTAAGCGGGAGGGCCGGAGATACGCAGTATTTT
TRBV5-1	NA	TRBD1	TRBJ2-7	CASSTSGQRSYEQYF	TGCGCCAGCAGCACCTCGGGACAGCGCTCCTACGAGCAGTACTTC
TRBV11-1	few	NA	TRBJ1-1	CASSLAVQSTEAFF	TGTGCCAGCAGCTTAGCTGTCCAGTCGACTGAAGCTTTCTTT
TRBV4-1	NA	TRBD2	TRBJ2-1	CASSHGLRERYNEQFF	TGCGCCAGCAGCCATGGTTTGCGGGAGAGATACAATGAGCAGTTCTTC
TRBV12-5	few	NA	TRBJ2-2	CASGLVARFNTGELFF	TGTGCTAGTGGTTTGGTCGCCAGGTTCAACACCGGGGAGCTGTTTTTT
TRBV19	NA	NA	TRBJ1-3	CASSPGGTAGNTIYF	TGTGCCAGTAGCCCCGGGGGGACCGCTGGAAACACCATATATTTT
TRBV5-4	few	NA	TRBJ1-1	CASSLGTNPEAFF	TGTGCCAGCAGCTTGGGAACAAATCCTGAAGCTTTCTTT
TRBV11-3	NA	NA	TRBJ2-4	CASSFMGLAKNIQYF	TGTGCCAGCAGCTTTATGGGACTCGCCAAAAACATTCAGTACTTC
TRBV5-1	NA	TRBD1	TRBJ2-3	CASSRTGTVPDTQYF	TGCGCCAGCAGCCGTACAGGGACAGTTCCCGATACGCAGTATTTT
TRBV12-3/TRBV12-4	NA	TRBD1	TRBJ2-1	CASSLTGTGIDEQFF	TGTGCCAGCAGCCTAACCGGGACAGGGATCGATGAGCAGTTCTTC
TRBV7-2	few	NA	TRBJ2-1	CASSGGTLGEQFF	TGTGCCAGCAGCGGGGGGACGCTCGGTGAGCAGTTCTTC
TRBV24-1	NA	NA	TRBJ2-1	CATSDWYLDEQFF	TGTGCCACCAGTGACTGGTACTTGGATGAGCAGTTCTTC
TRBV12-3/TRBV12-4	NA	NA	TRBJ1-4	CASRQDDWVLNEKLFF	TGTGCCAGCAGACAAGATGACTGGGTTCTGAATGAAAAACTGTTTTTT
TRBV5-4	NA	TRBD1	TRBJ1-1	CASSRRDRDTEAFF	TGTGCCAGCAGCCGCCGGGACAGGGACACTGAAGCTTTCTTT
TRBV29-1	NA	NA	TRBJ2-1	CSVTGYLYNEQFF	TGCAGCGTTACGGGATATCTCTACAATGAGCAGTTCTTC
TRBV4-3	NA	NA	TRBJ2-2	CASSQGGAFSSGELFF	TGCGCCAGCAGCCAAGGAGGCGCCTTCTCCTCTGGGGAGCTGTTTTTT
TRBV6-2/TRBV6-3	few	NA	TRBJ2-1	CASRKVAGLQFF	TGTGCCAGCAGGAAAGTGGCGGGACTTCAGTTCTTC
TRBV20-1	NA	TRBD2	TRBJ2-5	CSAQRAGLQETQYF	TGCAGTGCTCAACGAGCGGGGCTCCAAGAGACCCAGTACTTC
TRBV5-4	few	TRBD2	TRBJ2-5	CASSFSGSPQETQYF	TGTGCCAGCAGCTTTAGCGGGAGCCCCCAAGAGACCCAGTACTTC
TRBV18	NA	TRBD1	TRBJ1-1	CASSPQGTENTEAFF	TGTGCCAGCTCACCACAGGGGACAGAGAACACTGAAGCTTTCTTT
TRBV27	few	NA	TRBJ1-1	CASSSRGANTEAFF	TGTGCCAGCAGTTCCAGGGGCGCGAACACTGAAGCTTTCTTT
TRBV7-9	few	TRBD2	TRBJ2-3	CASSPRPSGGSTDTQYF	TGTGCCAGCAGTCCACGTCCCAGCGGGGGCAGCACAGATACGCAGTATTTT
TRBV7-9	many	NA	TRBJ2-1	CASSPGLGNEQFF	TGTGCCAGCAGCCCAGGGCTCGGCAATGAGCAGTTCTTC
TRBV29-1	NA	NA	TRBJ1-2	CSVAAGRYTF	TGCAGCGTGGCTGCAGGACGCTACACCTTC
TRBV29-1	NA	NA	TRBJ2-4	CSVEEGAENIQYF	TGCAGCGTTGAGGAGGGGGCTGAAAACATTCAGTACTTC
TRBV5-4	NA	NA	TRBJ2-3	CASSLGQADTQYF	TGTGCCAGCAGCTTGGGGCAAGCGGATACGCAGTATTTT
TRBV30	NA	NA	TRBJ2-3	CASWGDTQYF	TGTGCCTCATGGGGGGATACGCAGTATTTT
TRBV2	NA	NA	TRBJ2-5	CASTDGRGSEETQYF	TGTGCCAGCACTGACGGTAGGGGATCTGAAGAGACCCAGTACTTC